This T cell receptor (beta chain) was observed in a study of blood T cell repertoires in COVID-19. Whole-study context: In each case, the material was cDNA or gDNA derived from T cells, B-cell-depleted T cells, or PBMCs.

Methods used by the authors: Amplified reference gene primers provided the basis for estimating nucleated cell counts. The repertoire was sequenced with immunoSEQ multiplex PCR; TCRdb's copy has only in-frame clones and lacks some. V and J calls and clone size come straight from that table; D and trimming were deduced from the DNA. The sample holds 180,000 or so clones, around 85% seen once. CDR1 is SGDLS and CDR2 is YYNGEE in the germline V gene. Trimming stripped 3 bases from V and 2 bases from J, with 12 bases between. This CDR3 has 15 residues. The clonotype originates from a woman aged 80 or over with acute or convalescent COVID-19. The chain is built from TRBV9 and TRBJ2-1, with TRBD1 as a possible D gene (5 bases). Sample: peripheral blood. The CDR3 spells CASSATGGPYNEQFF. In nucleotides, the CDR3 is TGTGCCAGCAGCGCAACAGGTGGACCCTACAATGAGCAGTTCTTC.